The sequence of this TCR beta chain was determined in a study of post-analysis software for immune sequencing data. Study-wide results and caveats: There were four or five TRBV segments more frequent in patients than controls, and TRBV5-6, TRBV5-1 and TRBV20-1 were among them.

In regard to this clonotype: The target antigen is unknown.

The CDR3 is made up of 15 amino acids. Trimming cost V 1 base and J 4 bases, with 12 bases left between them. Sequencing libraries made from TCR beta cDNA carried unique molecular identifiers. MiXCR, applied by TCRdb to the PCR reads, yields one record per CDR3 protein. The sample records 750,000 to 950,000 distinct CDR3 sequences, approximately 50% being singletons. This chain uses TRBV12-3 or TRBV12-4 with TRBJ2-3, with TRBD2 as a possible D gene (7 bases). The sample comprised blood. The sequence was obtained from a girl aged 10 to 17 with multiple sclerosis. The CDR3 coding sequence is TGTGCCAGCAGTTTAGTGGGGGGGCCTCCAGATACGCAGTATTTT. Translation gives CASSLVGGPPDTQYF.